Below, 27 T cell receptor beta chains from the same sample are listed, as sequenced in a study of shared clonotypes between healthy human individuals. Sequencing used immunoSEQ multiplex PCR; TCRdb keeps in-frame clones, though not all of them. This table has around 2.1 million clones, approximately 95% appearing once. Sample: naive CD4+ T cells sorted from blood. Subset described: CD45RA+ positively selected. The receptors were gathered from a man between 18 and 35 years old in good health.

The chain uses TRBV27 and TRBJ2-3; 10 positions match TRBD2. The CDR3 runs 15 residues. Per the germline V gene, CDR1 is MNHEY and CDR2 is SMNVEV (reference sequence). With 5 bases clipped from V and 1 base from J, the junction kept 3 bases outside the gene matches. In DNA form, the CDR3 reads TGTGCCAGCAGTCGGACTAGCGGCGGCACAGATACGCAGTATTTT. As protein: CASSRTSGGTDTQYF.

The V and J genes are TRBV5-1 and TRBJ2-1, with 13 bases lining up with TRBD2. J lost 1 base, V lost 2 bases, and 6 bases had no gene match. Per the germline V gene, CDR1 is SGHRS and CDR2 is YFSETQ. This CDR3 is built from 18 residues. In DNA, the CDR3 is TGCGCCAGCAGCTTACGGGGACTAGCGGGGACTTCCTACAATGAGCAGTTCTTC. Its protein is CASSLRGLAGTSYNEQFF.

Only one count was recorded for this clone. The genes are TRBV4-1 and TRBJ2-3, with D possibly being TRBD2 (5 bases). Trimming cost V 0 bases and J 0 bases, with 13 bases left between them. CDR1 is MGHRA, CDR2 YSYEKL, per germline. This CDR3 has 17 amino acids. The CDR3 coding sequence is TGCGCCAGCAGCCAAGATAGCGAGGGCCGTAGCACAGATACGCAGTATTTT. Amino acids: CASSQDSEGRSTDTQYF.

This sequence joins TRBV19 and TRBJ2-7; TRBD2 aligns across 11 bases. Germline assignment: CDR1 LNHDA and CDR2 SQIVND (reference sequence). This CDR3 is 14 amino acids long. V lost 4 bases and J lost 4; bases outside the gene matches: 3. DNA of the CDR3: TGTGCCAGTAGTACCCTAGCGGGAGGTTACGAGCAGTACTTC. This gives the protein CASSTLAGGYEQYF.

This sequence joins TRBV7-2 and TRBJ2-6, with TRBD2 matching over 8 bases. The CDR3 extends over 16 amino acids. Germline loops: CDR1 SGHTA, CDR2 FQGNSA. J was trimmed by 3 bases and V by 2 bases; bases with no gene match: 3. In DNA form, the CDR3 reads TGTGCCAGCAGCTTAAGCGGGAGAGATGGGGCCAACGTCCTGACTTTC. Translating gives CASSLSGRDGANVLTF.

V and J are TRBV4-1 and TRBJ2-3; D unclear. Germline CDR1 MGHRA, CDR2 YSYEKL. CDR3 length: 15 amino acids. Trimming cost V 3 bases and J 0 bases, with 10 bases left between them. CDR3 DNA: TGCGCCAGCAGCCATGGTTATGGGAGCACAGATACGCAGTATTTT. It encodes CASSHGYGSTDTQYF.

This clone was seen only once. The rearrangement joins TRBV10-3 to TRBJ2-1; TRBD2 matches 10 bases. CDR1 ENHRY and CDR2 SYGVKD come from the germline V gene. This CDR3 region has 14 residues. J was trimmed by 9 bases and V by 3 bases; bases with no gene match: 5. As DNA, the CDR3 is TGTGCCATCAGTGAAGCGGGAGGGCCTTTTGAGCAGTTCTTC. Amino acid sequence: CAISEAGGPFEQFF.

The chain carries TRBV4-1 and TRBJ1-2; D might be TRBD1 (6 bases). This CDR3 is 14 amino acids long. From germline, CDR1 is MGHRA and CDR2 YSYEKL. Trimming removed 4 bases from V and 6 bases from J, with 15 bases in between. Here the CDR3 DNA reads TGCGCCAGCAGCCCCCTCCTCCCAGGGGATGGCTACACCTTC. Its translation is CASSPLLPGDGYTF.

Only one count was recorded for this clone. V usage is TRBV6-5 and J usage is TRBJ1-2; 7 nucleotides match TRBD1. Germline values: CDR1 MNHEY, CDR2 SVGAGI. The CDR3 loop spans 15 amino acids. Germline trimming cut 6 bases from V and 4 bases from J; bases unmatched to any gene: 11. The CDR3 loop is CASSRNTGEVYGYTF. The CDR3 DNA reads TGTGCCAGCAGCCGTAATACAGGGGAGGTCTATGGCTACACCTTC.

Here the CDR3 DNA reads TGTGCCAGCAGCTTGGCCGACAGCCACTATGGCTACACCTTC. Translating gives CASSLADSHYGYTF. The rearrangement links TRBV5-4 to TRBJ1-2; D is perhaps TRBD1 (5 bases). This CDR3 region has 14 residues. V was trimmed by 0 bases and J by 3 bases, leaving 9 bases between them. Germline V lookup: CDR1 SGHNT, CDR2 YYREEE (reference sequence).

The V gene is TRBV19, the J gene TRBJ1-2; no definite D call. This CDR3 spans 14 amino acids. V lost 3 bases and J 8 bases, leaving 16 bases between the germline ends. The germline V gene has CDR1 LNHDA and CDR2 SQIVND (reference sequence). CDR3 protein: CASSMVEGRRGYTF. The CDR3 region has the DNA TGTGCCAGTAGTATGGTAGAAGGGCGCCGGGGCTACACCTTC.

V and J are TRBV20-1 and TRBJ2-1; 9 positions agree with TRBD2. Germline assignment: CDR1 DFQATT and CDR2 SNEGSKA (reference sequence). The J segment lost 10 bases and the V segment lost 5 bases, leaving 3 bases of the junction unmatched. The CDR3 has 11 amino acids. For the CDR3, the DNA is TGCAGTGCTCGTACTAGCGGGGAGCAGTTCTTC. Encoded protein: CSARTSGEQFF.

The chain is built from TRBV30 and TRBJ2-1; 10 bases are a match to TRBD1. Germline V CDR1 and CDR2: GTSNPN, SVGIG (reference sequence). J gave up 7 bases and V 5 bases, and 8 bases lay outside the gene matches. This CDR3 has 14 residues. The CDR3 reads CAWGPGQGFNEQFF. The CDR3 bases are TGTGCCTGGGGACCGGGACAGGGGTTTAATGAGCAGTTCTTC.

The chain uses TRBV7-2 and TRBJ2-2, with TRBD1 identical over 7 bases. The CDR3 totals 11 residues. With V trimmed by 11 bases and J by 7 bases, 4 bases remained unmatched. Germline values: CDR1 SGHTA, CDR2 FQGNSA. CDR3 nucleotides: TGTGCCGCCCAGGGGGACGGGGAGCTGTTTTTT. Its translation is CAAQGDGELFF. The full variable domain, its missing parts supplied by reference TRBV7-2 and TRBJ2-2, is GAGVSQSPSNKVTEKGKDVELRCDPISGHTALYWYRQSLGQGLEFLIYFQGNSAPDKSGLPSDRFSAERTGGSVSTLTIQRTQQEDSAVYLCAAQGDGELFFGEGSRLTVL.

This chain connects TRBV4-3 to TRBJ2-2; 11 nucleotides agree with TRBD2. The CDR3 loop spans 17 amino acids. J lost 6 bases, V lost 1 base, and 7 bases had no gene match. Germline CDR1 LGHNA, CDR2 YSLEER. CDR3 in DNA: TGCGCCAGCAGCCAAGGTTTAGCGGGAGGGCCGCCCGGGGAGCTGTTTTTT. It is translated as CASSQGLAGGPPGELFF.

The genes are TRBV2 and TRBJ1-5; 9 bases fit TRBD1. Germline assignment: CDR1 SNHLY and CDR2 FYNNEI. Losses at the gene ends were 10 bases for V and 0 bases for J; bases not matched to a gene: 4. This CDR3 comprises 14 residues. This CDR3 is CATKDRGSNQPQHF. CDR3 nucleotides: TGTGCCACCAAGGACAGGGGTAGCAATCAGCCCCAGCATTTT.

This sequence joins TRBV2 and TRBJ1-2; perhaps TRBD1 as D (6 bases). Between the trimmed V and J ends, which lost 10 bases and 7 bases, there was a span of 16 bases. CDR1 is SNHLY, CDR2 FYNNEI, per germline. The CDR3 covers 12 residues. The CDR3 loop is CATQSGGLGYTF. The CDR3, as DNA: TGTGCCACCCAATCGGGGGGGCTTGGCTACACCTTC.

The V gene is TRBV6-1, the J gene TRBJ1-1; no clear D. This CDR3 region has 12 residues. The germline CDR1 and CDR2 sequences are MNHNS and SASEGT. Trimming left V 6 bases short and J 3 bases short, with 8 bases between. CDR3 protein: CASSDMYTEAFF. The CDR3 nucleotides read TGTGCCAGCAGCGACATGTACACTGAAGCTTTCTTT.

The V and J genes are TRBV7-2 and TRBJ2-1; D call uncertain. Trimming left V 2 bases short and J 10 bases short, with 12 bases between. Germline V gene data show CDR1 as SGHTA and CDR2 as FQGNSA. The CDR3 is 13 residues long. The CDR3 sequence: CASSLNGPGEQFF. CDR3 nucleotides: TGTGCCAGCAGCTTAAACGGCCCTGGGGAGCAGTTCTTC.

In regard to this clone: The junction shows a germline mismatch at one end, possibly a read error. The V call is TRBV7-7, the J call TRBJ2-1; 8 positions match TRBD1. The germline V gene has CDR1 SSHAT and CDR2 FNYEAQ (reference sequence). This CDR3 contains 15 residues. This CDR3 reads CASSLGQGPYNEQFF. In DNA, the CDR3 is TGTGCTAGCAGCTTAGGACAGGGACCCTACAATGAGCAGTTCTTC.

This clone appeared a single time. The V gene is TRBV7-2, the J gene TRBJ1-1; D call uncertain. The CDR3 covers 14 residues. V lost 2 bases, J lost 5 bases, and 12 bases lay in between. Germline CDR1 and CDR2: SGHTA and FQGNSA. The CDR3: CASSLRWGRTEAFF. CDR3 coding DNA: TGTGCCAGCAGCTTACGATGGGGTCGAACTGAAGCTTTCTTT. The complete variable domain, with remaining parts taken from reference TRBV7-2 and TRBJ1-1, reads GAGVSQSPSNKVTEKGKDVELRCDPISGHTALYWYRQSLGQGLEFLIYFQGNSAPDKSGLPSDRFSAERTGGSVSTLTIQRTQQEDSAVYLCASSLRWGRTEAFFGQGTRLTVV.

V and J are TRBV4-1 and TRBJ1-5, with D tentatively TRBD1 (6 bases). Trimming shortened V by 0 bases and J by 9 bases, and 27 bases separated the two germline ends. CDR1 MGHRA and CDR2 YSYEKL come from the germline V gene. The CDR3 covers 19 residues. The CDR3, as DNA: TGCGCCAGCAGCCAAGAATCCGCAGGGGACACCCTAAGCTCAGGGCCCCAGCATTTT. Encoded protein: CASSQESAGDTLSSGPQHF.

The rearrangement links TRBV4-3 to TRBJ2-2; D remains ambiguous. Per the germline V gene, CDR1 is LGHNA and CDR2 is YSLEER. Trimming removed 0 bases at V and 5 bases at J, with 7 bases between. CDR3 length: 14 amino acids. CDR3 in DNA: TGCGCCAGCAGCCAAGAGGCTTGGACCGGGGAGCTGTTTTTT. It translates to CASSQEAWTGELFF.

V and J are TRBV11-2 and TRBJ2-3; no definite D call. V was cut by 1 base and J by 0 bases, with 5 bases left in between. CDR3 size: 14 residues. Germline V CDR1 and CDR2: SGHAT, FQNNGV. The CDR3 DNA follows: TGTGCCAGCAGCTTAGTTATTAGCACAGATACGCAGTATTTT. This codes for CASSLVISTDTQYF.

J is TRBJ2-7 and V is TRBV5-3; 8 nucleotides agree with TRBD2. TRBV5-3 is an open reading frame, and its role is uncertain. This CDR3 is 15 amino acids long. V dropped 4 bases and J dropped 5; count of bases not matched to a gene: 11. CDR3: CARSDQGLVVNEQYF. In DNA, the CDR3 is TGTGCCAGAAGCGATCAGGGACTAGTTGTTAACGAGCAGTACTTC.

The chain is built from TRBV18 and TRBJ1-1; no firm D call. The V gene's germline CDR1 is KGHSH and CDR2 LQKENI. The V gene lost 4 bases and the J gene lost 5 bases, with 11 bases spanning the gap. The CDR3 runs to 13 residues. The CDR3 here is CASSQGISTEAFF. The CDR3 DNA reads TGTGCCAGCTCACAGGGTATAAGTACTGAAGCTTTCTTT.

The chain combines TRBV6-1 with TRBJ1-5; D is unresolved. Trimming stripped 6 bases from V and 1 base from J, with 10 bases between. This CDR3 comprises 14 residues. The V gene's germline CDR1 is MNHNS and CDR2 SASEGT. The CDR3 DNA follows: TGTGCCAGCAGGGAATTTGGGAGCAATCAGCCCCAGCATTTT. This gives the protein CASREFGSNQPQHF.